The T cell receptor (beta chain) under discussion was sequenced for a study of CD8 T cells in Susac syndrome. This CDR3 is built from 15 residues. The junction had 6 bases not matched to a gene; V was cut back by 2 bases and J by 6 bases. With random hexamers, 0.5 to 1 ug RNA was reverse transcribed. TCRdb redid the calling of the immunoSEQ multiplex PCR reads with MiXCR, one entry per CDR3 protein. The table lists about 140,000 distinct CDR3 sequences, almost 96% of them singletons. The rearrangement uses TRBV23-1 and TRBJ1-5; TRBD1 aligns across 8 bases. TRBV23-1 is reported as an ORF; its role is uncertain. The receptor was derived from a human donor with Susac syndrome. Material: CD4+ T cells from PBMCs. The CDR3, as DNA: TGCGCCAGCAGTCAACCCCCAGGGGGCTCTCAGCCCCAGCATTTT. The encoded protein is CASSQPPGGSQPQHF.